This TCR beta chain emerged from a study of T cell responses to AZD1222 COVID-19 vaccine. Study-wide background: The analysis combined second doses at about 4 or about 12 weeks. General observations from the study: At baseline, just 5 or 6 AZD1222 recipients tested seropositive. Spike-specific TCR breadth and depth both grew after two AZD1222 doses.

V was clipped by 5 bases and J by 10 bases, with 12 bases between them. The CDR3 spans 12 residues. With respect to this clone: Antigen: not known.

Data came from immunoSEQ multiplex PCR; TCRdb stores just in-frame clones and leaves some out. The data show approximately 140,000 clones, 85% to 95% seen once. The V and J genes are TRBV12-3 or TRBV12-4 and TRBJ1-5; D might be TRBD1 (5 bases). The clonotype originates from an adult in good health. Sample: peripheral blood, taken on day 0 of AZD1222 vaccination. The CDR3 DNA reads as TGTGCCAGCAGTGGACACGGTGGACCCCAGCATTTT. It yields the protein CASSGHGGPQHF.